This passage covers 8 T cell receptor beta chains from one sample sequenced in a study of T cells expressing NK-cell markers. Using the 5' RACE reads, TCRdb records one entry per CDR3 protein without DNA. The sample yields a few hundred thousand distinct CDR3 sequences, of which the top ten take up 4% to 6.5%. Sequenced sample: blood T cells: a sorted CD56 or NKG2C T cell subset, CD4+ or CD8+ T cells, or bulk PBMC T cells (not recorded which). These receptors came from a man aged 18 to 69 in good health.

This chain connects TRBV2 to TRBJ2-5; no DNA is available, so the TRBD1 call from TCRdb remains unchecked. The CDR3 is 13 amino acids. Looked up from germline, CDR1 is SNHLY and CDR2 is FYNNEI. CDR3 loop: CASSVQGQETQYF. Full variable domain (outside the CDR3, taken from reference TRBV2 and TRBJ2-5): EPEVTQTPSHQVTQMGQEVILRCVPISNHLYFYWYRQILGQKVEFLVSFYNNEISEKSEIFDDQFSVERPDGSNFTLKIRSTKLEDSAMYFCASSVQGQETQYFGPGTRLLVL.

The gene calls are TRBV12-3 or TRBV12-4 and TRBJ2-1; without DNA, the TCRdb call of TRBD1 cannot be checked. The CDR3 runs 14 residues. The CDR3 reads CASGQQGNYNEQFF.

The chain joins TRBV6-1 to TRBJ2-7. Per germline, CDR1 MNHNS and CDR2 SASEGT. This CDR3 is built from 14 residues. CDR3 sequence reads: CASSEDTLTYEQYF.

The genes are TRBV7-3 and TRBJ2-2; TCRdb lists TRBD1, though no DNA is available to test this call. Germline V lookup: CDR1 SGHTA, CDR2 FQGTGA. The CDR3 is 14 amino acids. Here the CDR3 reads CASSQTGVGGELFF.

The rearrangement joins TRBV18 to TRBJ2-3; TCRdb picks TRBD1, but there is no DNA to check that call. Germline-derived CDR1 and CDR2 are KGHSH and LQKENI. This CDR3 is built from 16 residues. The CDR3: CASSPRRRTTTDTQYF.

This chain uses TRBV2 with TRBJ1-5; TCRdb picks TRBD1, but there is no DNA to check that call. Germline V gene lookup returns CDR1 SNHLY and CDR2 FYNNEI. The CDR3 length is 14 residues. The CDR3 is CASSAGGAGQPQHF.

The chain recombines TRBV28 with TRBJ2-3; TCRdb picks TRBD1, but there is no DNA to check that call. The CDR3 contains 14 residues. Looked up from germline, CDR1 is MDHEN and CDR2 is SYDVKM. CDR3 sequence: CASSFGRQSDTQYF.

The J gene is TRBJ1-1, the V gene TRBV2. The CDR3 is made up of 15 amino acids. From germline, CDR1 is SNHLY and CDR2 FYNNEI. This chain's CDR3 is CASSEGLRENTEAFF.